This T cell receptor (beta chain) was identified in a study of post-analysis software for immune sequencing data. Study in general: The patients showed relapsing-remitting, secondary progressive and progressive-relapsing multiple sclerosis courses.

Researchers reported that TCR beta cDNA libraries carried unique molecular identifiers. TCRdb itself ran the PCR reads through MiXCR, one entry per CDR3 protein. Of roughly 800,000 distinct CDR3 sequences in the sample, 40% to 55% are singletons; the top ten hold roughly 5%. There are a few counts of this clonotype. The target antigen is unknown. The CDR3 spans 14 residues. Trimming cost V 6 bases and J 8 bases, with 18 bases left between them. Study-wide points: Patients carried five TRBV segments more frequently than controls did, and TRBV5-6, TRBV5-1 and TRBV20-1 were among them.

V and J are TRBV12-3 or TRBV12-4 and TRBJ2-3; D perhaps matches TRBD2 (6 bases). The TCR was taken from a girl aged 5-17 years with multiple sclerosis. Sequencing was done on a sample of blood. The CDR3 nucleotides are TGTGCCAGCAGACCCGAGGGGCAGGGAGGTACGCAGTATTTT. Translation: CASRPEGQGGTQYF.